This T cell receptor (beta chain) was sequenced during a study of blood T cells in healthy people across ages (dated by TCRdb to between 2015 and 2016). Regarding the study in general: Template switching captured roughly one uniquely barcoded TCR beta cDNA molecule per two T cells in model experiments. The study measured age-related changes in TCR beta repertoire diversity using deep sequencing normalized with unique cDNA molecular identifiers. Donors were grouped into four age groups: young (average roughly 15 years), middle-aged (about 38), aged (62) and long-lived (about 90). To avoid experimental bias, donors of different ages were spread randomly across the sequencing lanes. Using the same blood draw, the study looked at two additional independent replicas of 1 million unique cDNA reads for two donors, one aged 18 to 29 and the other aged 80 or older. The research as a whole found: Observed TCR beta diversity per million T cells fell roughly linearly with age, and a significant reduction was already apparent by age around 44. A strong correlation was found between observed TCR beta diversity and the percentage of naive T cells measured by flow cytometry. Compared with the aged group, the long-lived group had more naive CD4+ T cells, fewer expanded clones and increased TCR diversity, a pattern suggesting age selection. Estimates of total diversity based on one million sequenced T cells were considered lower bounds and underestimates. Because profiling used bulk unsorted PBMCs, naive and antigen-experienced compartments could not be compared conclusively. Donor CMV infection status was unknown, potentially confounding age-related changes in expanded clonotypes.

Libraries were made using 5' RACE. The sequencer was an Illumina HiSeq 2500. A second roughly 7 to 12 cycle PCR used a sample-barcoded 5' primer and a J-beta primer mix. A unique molecular identifier was introduced onto each TCR beta cDNA molecule by a template-switch 5' adaptor carrying 12 random nucleotides. Each sample yielded at least 3 million CDR3-containing paired-end reads. First-strand cDNA synthesis was performed from all RNA using the Mint cDNA synthesis kit, with priming by a TRBC-specific oligonucleotide. Following uracil-DNA glycosylase treatment, all cDNA underwent a first 18-cycle PCR with the universal primers M1SS and BC2_uni_R. Processing in the source paper ran as follows. For normalization, 1 million high-quality reads were randomly selected from each sample, with every read carrying a distinct molecular identifier. Reads with shared molecular identifiers were discarded instead of being binned into consensus sequences. MiTCR, run with a Q25 quality threshold and the strictest error-elimination algorithm, handled CDR3 identification, clonotype clustering and error correction. Lower-bound total TCR beta diversity was estimated with a nonparametric unseen species model using Euler transformation. The public reads were reprocessed in TCRdb via fastp at Q25 and MiXCR, keeping in-frame beta chains. Here each entry gathers all rows of one CDR3 protein and keeps the most common genes and DNA. For this entry, the V and J calls and clone size follow TCRdb and not the study's own pipeline. The sample yields over 700,000 distinct CDR3 sequences; about 53% were counted once. Of the sample, around 40% is held by the ten largest clones.

Ten or more counts support this clonotype. Its binding antigen is unknown. The junction does not match germline at one end; this may be a read error. The roughly 38 donors, aged 6 to 90 years, were systemically healthy Caucasian individuals from Russia. Each donor gave about 11 milliliters of peripheral blood, drawn into EDTA-treated Vacutainer tubes. Ficoll-Paque density-gradient centrifugation was used to isolate PBMCs, with at least 6.5 million obtained per sample. Trizol reagent was used to extract total RNA from PBMCs, with at least 5.5 micrograms per sample. For every donor, flow cytometry on a PBMC aliquot measured the percentage of naive CD45RAhigh/CD27high T cells. In the germline V gene, CDR1 corresponds to SGHRS and CDR2 to YFSETQ. Counted from cysteine to phenylalanine, this CDR3 has 14 amino acids. Left in the record is the CDR3 DNA by itself, 42 bases read in frame from the first base.

This receptor chain uses TRBV5-1 and TRBJ2-5, and 7 junction bases match TRBD1. The clonotype was recovered from a man older than 75 in good health. Sequenced material: blood. The CDR3 in this case is CASSLAGGQETQYF. The base sequence is TGTGCCAGCAGTCTTGCAGGGGGCCAAGAGACCCAGTACTTC.